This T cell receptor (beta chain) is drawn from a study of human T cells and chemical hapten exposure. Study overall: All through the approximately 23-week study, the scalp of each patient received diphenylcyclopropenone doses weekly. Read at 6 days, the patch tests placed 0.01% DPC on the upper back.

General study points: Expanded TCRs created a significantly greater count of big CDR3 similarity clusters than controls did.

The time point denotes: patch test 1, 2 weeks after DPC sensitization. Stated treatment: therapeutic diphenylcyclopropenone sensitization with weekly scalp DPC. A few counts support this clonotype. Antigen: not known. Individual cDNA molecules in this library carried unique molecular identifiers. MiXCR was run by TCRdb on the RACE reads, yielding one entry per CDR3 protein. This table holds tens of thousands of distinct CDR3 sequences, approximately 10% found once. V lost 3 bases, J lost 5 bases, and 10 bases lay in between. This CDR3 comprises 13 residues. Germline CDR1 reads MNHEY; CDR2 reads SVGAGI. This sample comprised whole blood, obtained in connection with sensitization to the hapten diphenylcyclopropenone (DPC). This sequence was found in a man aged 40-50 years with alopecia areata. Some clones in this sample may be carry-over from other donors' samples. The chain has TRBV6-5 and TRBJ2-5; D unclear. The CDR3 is CASSYGVKETQYF. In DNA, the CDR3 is TGTGCCAGCAGTTATGGGGTCAAGGAGACCCAGTACTTC.